The T cell receptor beta chain described here comes from a study of radiation and T cells in renal cell carcinoma. Time point meaning: baseline pretreatment blood. The treatment here: 15 Gy SBRT to primary tumor, nephrectomy 4 weeks later. Blood was sampled at baseline, 2 weeks and 4 weeks after SBRT. Clear cell pathology was present in this patient's renal cell carcinoma. TCRdb keeps only in-frame clones here, not all; method: immunoSEQ multiplex PCR. The data show approximately 120,000 clones, approximately 78% seen once. Germline assignment: CDR1 MNHNS and CDR2 SASEGT. V lost 4 bases to trimming and J lost 4 bases; unmatched junction nucleotides: 4. The CDR3 extends over 14 amino acids. This clone was seen repeatedly, ten times or more.

The sample here was blood, taken from a patient whose treatment included radiotherapy and nephrectomy. The sequence derives from a woman aged 60-75 years with renal cell carcinoma. The chain recombines TRBV6-1 with TRBJ1-5; 7 nucleotides match TRBD1. For the CDR3, the DNA is TGTGCCAGCAGTGGGACAGGCGGGAATCAGCCCCAGCATTTT. Translated: CASSGTGGNQPQHF.